What follows are 6 T cell receptor beta chains derived from one specimen sequenced in a study of T-cell reconstitution after alpha-beta-depleted transplantation in children. During its preparation, the TCRbeta library received unique molecular identifiers. TCRdb reprocessed the PCR reads via MiXCR and lists one record per CDR3 protein. The data contain 300,000 to 400,000 distinct CDR3 sequences, around 15% of them seen just once; the ten biggest clones take up about 41%. The sample here was PBMCs, mostly from graft donor cells, taken 360 days after TCRalphabeta/CD19-depleted stem cell transplant. The receptors originated from a male patient aged 2-9 years who had a stem cell transplant for acute lymphoblastic leukemia, so the T cells may come from the graft donor.

This clonotype was detected only a few times. The chain couples TRBV7-9 to TRBJ2-1; D not certain. Trimming left V 5 bases short and J 10 bases short, with 12 bases between. CDR3 length: 12 residues. The germline gives CDR1 SEHNR, CDR2 FQNEAQ (reference sequence). The CDR3 sequence is CASSLLPLEQFF. In DNA form, the CDR3 reads TGTGCCAGCAGCCTCCTTCCATTAGAGCAGTTCTTC.

The chain joins TRBV10-3 to TRBJ2-5; 11 bases fit TRBD2. The CDR3 is made up of 16 amino acids. CDR1 is ENHRY, CDR2 SYGVKD, per germline. V lost 6 bases and J lost 3; bases outside the gene matches: 9. CDR3 sequence reads: CAISTPSGLAEETQYF. CDR3 DNA: TGTGCCATCAGCACACCATCGGGACTAGCGGAAGAGACCCAGTACTTC.

A few counts support this clonotype. V and J are TRBV6-2 or TRBV6-3 and TRBJ1-5, with 9 bases fitting TRBD1. The CDR3 is made up of 14 amino acids. The J segment lost 4 bases and the V segment lost 6 bases, leaving 4 bases of the junction unmatched. Germline CDR1 MNHEY, CDR2 SVGEGT. This CDR3 reads CASRRQGENQPQHF. CDR3 nucleotides: TGTGCCAGCAGGCGACAGGGGGAAAATCAGCCCCAGCATTTT.

The V gene is TRBV10-3, the J gene TRBJ2-3; 8 nucleotides line up with TRBD1. V trimming: 10 bases; J trimming: 2 bases; junction bases outside the gene matches: 11. The CDR3 has 15 amino acids. Germline V gene sequence: CDR1 ENHRY, CDR2 SYGVKD. The CDR3 DNA reads as TGTGCCAACTCCAAGACAGGGGAGCACACAGATACGCAGTATTTT. It encodes CANSKTGEHTDTQYF.

CDR3 nucleotides: TGCAGTGCTAGAGTTGCGAACACCGGGGAGCTGTTTTTT. Translating it yields CSARVANTGELFF. The gene calls are TRBV20-1 and TRBJ2-2; no definite D call. Trimming cost V 1 base and J 0 bases, with 3 bases left between them. The CDR3 consists of 13 residues. Per the germline V gene, CDR1 is DFQATT and CDR2 is SNEGSKA (reference sequence).

This clonotype came up many times. The V call is TRBV12-3 or TRBV12-4, the J call TRBJ2-3, with D unclear. Trimming cost V 1 base and J 6 bases, with 14 bases left between them. The CDR3 has 15 amino acids. DNA for the CDR3: TGTGCCAGCAGTTTAGTCGGACCCTACACGGATACGCAGTATTTT. Its protein is CASSLVGPYTDTQYF.